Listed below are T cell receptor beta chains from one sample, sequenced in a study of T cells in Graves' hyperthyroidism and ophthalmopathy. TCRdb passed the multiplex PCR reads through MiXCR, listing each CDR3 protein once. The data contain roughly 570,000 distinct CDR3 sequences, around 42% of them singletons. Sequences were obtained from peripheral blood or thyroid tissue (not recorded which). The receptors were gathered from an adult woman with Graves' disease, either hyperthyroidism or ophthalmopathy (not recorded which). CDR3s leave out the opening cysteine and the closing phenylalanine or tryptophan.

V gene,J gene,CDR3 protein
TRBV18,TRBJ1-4,ASSVVDEKLF
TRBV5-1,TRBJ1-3,ASREISSGNTIY
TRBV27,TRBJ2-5,ASSTGQGRETQY
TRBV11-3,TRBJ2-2,ASSLGWTSGAGELF
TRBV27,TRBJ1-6,ASSSIRSPLH
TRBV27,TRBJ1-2,ASSLGSLPNYGYT
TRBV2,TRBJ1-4,ASSETRDNEKLF
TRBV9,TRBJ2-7,ASSVDTEQY
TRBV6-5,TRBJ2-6,ASSYERASGANVLT
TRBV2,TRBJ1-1,ASVGVNTEAF
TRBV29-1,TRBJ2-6,SVGPWGANVLT
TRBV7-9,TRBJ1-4,ASSLGFANEKLF
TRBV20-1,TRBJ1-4,SARGTATNEKLF
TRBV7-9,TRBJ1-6,ASSLGPPLH
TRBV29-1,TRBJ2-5,SFQIAGEETQY
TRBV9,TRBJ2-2,ASSSTGNTGELF
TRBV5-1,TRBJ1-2,ASSLEGQHYGYT
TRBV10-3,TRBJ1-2,AIANRGVAGYT
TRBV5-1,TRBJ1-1,ASSIRTGAIEAF
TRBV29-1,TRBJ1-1,SAGQVLNTEAF
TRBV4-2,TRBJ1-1,ASSQGVAPNTEAF
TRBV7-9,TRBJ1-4,ASSLVGGGRPEKLF
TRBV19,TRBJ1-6,ASSTYGGQLPLH
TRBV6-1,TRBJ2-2,ASRHWNTGELF
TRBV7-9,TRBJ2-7,ASSYPDSRSYEQY
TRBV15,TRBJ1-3,ATSRDSLQASGNTIY
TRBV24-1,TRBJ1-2,ATSDWGINYGYT
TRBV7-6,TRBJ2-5,ASSIQGGAGGTQY
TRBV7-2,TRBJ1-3,ASSFRQLSGNTIY
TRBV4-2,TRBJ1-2,ASSPKRTGTNYGYT
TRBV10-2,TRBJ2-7,ASNPDSAYEQY
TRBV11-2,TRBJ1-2,ASTSARSLLYGYT
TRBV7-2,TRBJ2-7,ASSSGTGYYEQY
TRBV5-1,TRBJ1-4,ASSSTTGNEKLF
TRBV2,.,ASSEILPRYGNNEQF
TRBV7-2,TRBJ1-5,ASTESGLGAQH
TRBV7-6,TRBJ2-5,ASSPTPGLAGRAGGGETQY
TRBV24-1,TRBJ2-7,ATSDSGHKRGHYEQY
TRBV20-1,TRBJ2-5,SVIELGWETQY
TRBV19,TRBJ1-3,ASRTRDIGNTIY
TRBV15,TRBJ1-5,ATSSGGLGQPQH
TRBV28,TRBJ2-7,ASSPDMYEQY
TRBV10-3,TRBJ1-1,ASTKQSTATQAF
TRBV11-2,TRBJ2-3,ASSLGLRTDTQY
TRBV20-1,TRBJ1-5,SVSPGVGQPQH
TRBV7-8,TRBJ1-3,ASRRRAGGLGTIY
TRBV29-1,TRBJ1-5,SVLKTGRANQPQH
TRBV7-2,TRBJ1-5,ASSSRTGRDQPQH
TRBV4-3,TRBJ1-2,ASSQGSGGDYGYT
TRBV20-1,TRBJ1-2,SARRDRDYGYT
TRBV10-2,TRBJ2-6,ASSLSPRMAHVLT
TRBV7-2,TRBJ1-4,ASSLVGNTEKLF
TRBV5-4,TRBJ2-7,ASSEREGGDEQY
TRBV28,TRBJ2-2,ASSPPGGSGELF
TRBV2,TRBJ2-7,ASSEATGVIYEQY